The 28 T cell receptor beta chains in this list originate from one sample, sequenced in a study of T cell repertoires in cytomegalovirus infection. TCRdb ran MiXCR on the reads and lists one entry per CDR3 protein. The sample has hundreds of thousands of distinct CDR3 sequences; roughly 30% are singletons. Their specific antigens are unknown. The sequenced sample was cultured PBMCs, obtained from culture after CMV antigen stimulation. These receptors were obtained from a human donor in good health (CMV status not recorded). Some clones in this sample may be carry-over from other donors' samples.

This clonotype turned up a few times. The V call is TRBV20-1, the J call TRBJ1-1; no reliable D call. Trimming left V 1 base short and J 5 bases short, with 11 bases between. Germline assignment: CDR1 DFQATT and CDR2 SNEGSKA (reference sequence). The CDR3 totals 13 residues. CDR3: CSARVTIRTEAFF. The CDR3 nucleotides read TGCAGTGCTAGAGTGACGATTCGAACTGAAGCTTTCTTT.

This rearrangement joins TRBV6-1 to TRBJ2-7; 7 bases map to TRBD2. Germline values: CDR1 MNHNS, CDR2 SASEGT. V dropped 6 bases and J dropped 3; count of bases not matched to a gene: 5. This CDR3 is built from 13 residues. The CDR3 DNA reads TGTGCCAGCAGGGGGGGACTAAACTACGAGCAGTACTTC. It specifies CASRGGLNYEQYF.

The rearrangement links TRBV12-3 or TRBV12-4 to TRBJ1-2; no clear D gene. The CDR3 runs 13 residues. V lost 5 bases to trimming and J lost 2 bases, with 9 bases between them. The CDR3 here is CASSNGPNYGYTF. The CDR3, as DNA: TGTGCCAGCAGTAACGGACCGAACTATGGCTACACCTTC.

The V call is TRBV19, the J call TRBJ2-1; 12 nucleotides agree with TRBD2. This CDR3 has 19 amino acids. Germline V gene data show CDR1 as LNHDA and CDR2 as SQIVND (reference sequence). The trim removed 1 base at V and 5 bases at J, leaving 12 bases unmatched. This CDR3 reads CASSIVGPGLAGDNNEQFF. The CDR3 DNA reads as TGTGCCAGTAGTATAGTCGGGCCGGGACTAGCGGGTGATAACAATGAGCAGTTCTTC. Drawing the rest from reference TRBV19 and TRBJ2-1, the complete variable domain is DGGITQSPKYLFRKEGQNVTLSCEQNLNHDAMYWYRQDPGQGLRLIYYSQIVNDFQKGDIAEGYSVSREKKESFPLTVTSAQKNPTAFYLCASSIVGPGLAGDNNEQFFGPGTRLTVL.

A note on this clonotype: A read error may account for a junction end that differs from germline. The chain carries TRBV12-3 or TRBV12-4 and TRBJ1-2; tentatively, D is TRBD1 (5 bases). The CDR3 consists of 13 residues. This CDR3 is CANSITGVYGYTF. The CDR3 bases are TGTGCCAACAGTATAACAGGAGTGTATGGCTACACCTTC.

The V gene is TRBV14, the J gene TRBJ2-3; 7 nucleotides line up with TRBD2. The junction had 8 bases not matched to a gene; V was cut back by 0 bases and J by 2 bases. Germline V gene lookup returns CDR1 SGHDN and CDR2 FVKESK. This CDR3 has 17 amino acids. The CDR3: CASSQDLASGNTDTQYF. The CDR3 bases are TGTGCCAGCAGCCAAGATTTGGCTAGCGGAAACACAGATACGCAGTATTTT.

This clonotype has a handful of counts. This rearrangement joins TRBV4-1 to TRBJ1-3; 9 bases agree with TRBD1. The V gene's germline CDR1 is MGHRA and CDR2 YSYEKL. Trimming took 3 bases from V and 2 from J; bases not matched to a gene: 5. This CDR3 comprises 16 residues. The CDR3 protein is CASSQADRGTGNTIYF. In nucleotides, the CDR3 is TGCGCCAGCAGCCAGGCTGACAGGGGGACTGGAAACACCATATATTTT.

The chain couples TRBV28 to TRBJ2-5; D not resolved. V was shortened by 1 base and J by 3 bases, with 9 bases between the two germline ends. The CDR3 covers 14 residues. CDR1 is MDHEN, CDR2 SYDVKM, per germline. CDR3 nucleotide sequence: TGTGCCAGCAGTTTATTGGTCAGTAAAGAGACCCAGTACTTC. Translating gives CASSLLVSKETQYF.

V gene TRBV7-8 combines with J gene TRBJ1-6; the D is unclear. The CDR3 has 17 residues. The V end lost 1 base, the J end lost 5 bases, and 15 bases lay between the germline ends. Germline values: CDR1 SGHVS, CDR2 FQNEAQ. The CDR3: CASSLGARGADNSPLHF. The DNA for the CDR3 is TGTGCCAGCAGCTTAGGCGCCCGAGGCGCCGATAATTCACCCCTCCACTTT.

The J gene is TRBJ2-1, the V gene TRBV27; tentative D call: TRBD2 (7 bases). Germline loops: CDR1 MNHEY, CDR2 SMNVEV (reference sequence). This CDR3 has 13 amino acids. V was trimmed by 0 bases and J by 8 bases, leaving 8 bases between them. This chain's CDR3 is CASSLSGGHEQFF. Written as DNA, the CDR3 is TGTGCCAGCAGTTTATCCGGGGGGCATGAGCAGTTCTTC.

V gene TRBV4-1 combines with J gene TRBJ2-1; no reliable D call. V was shortened by 0 bases and J by 8 bases, with 11 bases between the two germline ends. The CDR3 consists of 14 residues. Germline-derived CDR1 and CDR2 are MGHRA and YSYEKL. The CDR3 nucleotides are TGCGCCAGCAGCCAAGATAACGGCCGGTATGAGCAGTTCTTC. Its translation is CASSQDNGRYEQFF.

The chain employs TRBV4-1 and TRBJ1-3, with 7 bases lining up with TRBD1. CDR3 length equals 17 residues. V dropped 0 bases and J dropped 4; count of bases not matched to a gene: 9. Germline CDR1 MGHRA, CDR2 YSYEKL. The CDR3 region has the DNA TGCGCCAGCAGCCAAGAGGCCTTACAGGGGCCAGGAAACACCATATATTTT. Residues: CASSQEALQGPGNTIYF.

The chain links TRBV6-6 to TRBJ2-1, with 8 bases that match TRBD2. Germline CDR1 reads MNHNY; CDR2 reads SVGAGI (reference sequence). The CDR3 loop spans 16 amino acids. V was pared by 2 bases and J by 9 bases, with 12 bases of the junction left unmatched. CDR3 coding DNA: TGTGCCAGCAGTTACCGGGGGACTAGGATTCAGGGTGAGCAGTTCTTC. Translated, it gives CASSYRGTRIQGEQFF.

This clonotype was seen more than once but under ten times. The V and J genes are TRBV11-2 and TRBJ2-7; 8 positions match TRBD2. Germline trimming cut 1 base from V and 3 bases from J; bases unmatched to any gene: 5. The CDR3 runs to 15 residues. CDR1 and CDR2 (germline): SGHAT, FQNNGV. CDR3 nucleotide sequence: TGTGCCAGCAGCTTAGGCGGGAGGCTGATCTACGAGCAGTACTTC. It yields the protein CASSLGGRLIYEQYF.

The J gene is TRBJ1-3, the V gene TRBV6-6; D ambiguous. The V and J ends lost 4 bases and 0 bases respectively, with 10 bases between them. The CDR3 is 15 residues long. Germline loops: CDR1 MNHNY, CDR2 SVGAGI (reference sequence). CDR3 sequence (DNA): TGTGCCAGCAGTTGGCAGGTCGTCTCTGGAAACACCATATATTTT. Protein sequence: CASSWQVVSGNTIYF.

This rearrangement joins TRBV7-8 to TRBJ1-2; D is ambiguous. V was pared by 0 bases and J by 6 bases, with 8 bases between. The V gene's germline CDR1 is SGHVS and CDR2 FQNEAQ. CDR3 length equals 13 residues. This chain's CDR3 is CASSLAKGDGYTF. The CDR3 region has the DNA TGTGCCAGCAGCTTAGCTAAGGGCGATGGCTACACCTTC.

The chain combines TRBV7-8 with TRBJ2-3, with TRBD1 matching 7 bases. With 4 bases clipped from V and 5 bases from J, the junction kept 12 bases outside the gene matches. In germline, CDR1 is SGHVS, CDR2 FQNEAQ. This CDR3 comprises 16 residues. As DNA, the CDR3 is TGTGCCAGCAGCTCGAAGTGGGACAGACCACAAGATACGCAGTATTTT. This gives the protein CASSSKWDRPQDTQYF. The variable domain in full, completed from reference TRBV7-8 and TRBJ2-3, reads GAGVSQSPRYKVAKRGQDVALRCDPISGHVSLFWYQQALGQGPEFLTYFQNEAQLDKSGLPSDRFFAERPEGSVSTLKIQRTQQEDSAVYLCASSSKWDRPQDTQYFGPGTRLTVL.

This clonotype was found a few times. V and J are TRBV6-4 and TRBJ2-7; 8 bases are shared with TRBD1. This CDR3 region has 17 residues. In germline, CDR1 is MRHNA, CDR2 SNTAGT. J was trimmed by 1 base and V by 6 bases; bases with no gene match: 14. The CDR3: CASRGQGPKGESYEQYF. The CDR3 nucleotides read TGTGCCAGCAGAGGACAGGGCCCAAAGGGGGAATCCTACGAGCAGTACTTC.

V gene TRBV6-1 combines with J gene TRBJ2-1; D tentatively fits TRBD1 or TRBD2 (5 bases each). Trimming pared 8 bases from V and 0 bases from J, leaving 14 bases between. There are 15 residues in the CDR3. Germline lookup yields CDR1 MNHNS and CDR2 SASEGT. CDR3 in amino acids: CASSQTGPSYNEQFF. The CDR3 nucleotides are TGTGCCAGCTCTCAGACGGGACCCTCCTACAATGAGCAGTTCTTC.

This clonotype occurred a few times. One end of the junction fails to match germline, which may point to a read error. The chain carries TRBV7-6 and TRBJ2-7; TRBD2 aligns across 9 bases. Germline lookup yields CDR1 SGHVS and CDR2 FNYEAQ. CDR3 length: 16 amino acids. CDR3 in amino acids: CASSLGGGRALYEQYF. In nucleotides, the CDR3 is TGTGCCAGCAGTTTAGGGGGCGGGAGGGCCCTCTACGAGCAGTACTTC.

The V gene is TRBV7-9, the J gene TRBJ1-2, with no clear D. Germline values: CDR1 SEHNR, CDR2 FQNEAQ (reference sequence). V was trimmed by 1 base and J by 0 bases, leaving 9 bases between them. The CDR3 covers 15 residues. CDR3 bases: TGTGCCAGCAGCTTAGTACCCCTATCTAACTATGGCTACACCTTC. It yields the protein CASSLVPLSNYGYTF.

In regard to this clonotype: A read error is possible here, since a much larger clone lies one base away. The V and J genes are TRBV7-2 and TRBJ2-7; no firm D call. V shed 5 bases and J shed 3 bases, with 8 bases lying between them. This CDR3 region has 12 residues. Germline CDR1 is SGHTA and CDR2 is FQGNSA. The CDR3 reads CASSRLHYEQYF. As DNA, the CDR3 is TGTGCCAGCAGCCGCCTCCACTACGAGCAGTACTTC.

The chain uses TRBV12-3 or TRBV12-4 and TRBJ2-1; TRBD2 matches 11 bases. After removal of 6 bases from V and 7 bases from J, the junction contained 8 bases not matched to a gene. This CDR3 has 15 amino acids. The DNA of the CDR3 is TGTGCCAGCAGACCCATAGCGGGGGGGCGAAATGAGCAGTTCTTC. It is translated as CASRPIAGGRNEQFF.

The rearrangement links TRBV20-1 to TRBJ1-5; D is undetermined. Trimming stripped 5 bases from V and 5 bases from J, with 16 bases between. The CDR3 is 14 residues long. Germline V lookup: CDR1 DFQATT, CDR2 SNEGSKA (reference sequence). CDR3 nucleotides: TGCAGTGCTCAACAAGGAGGGCGCGATCAGCCCCAGCATTTT. Its protein product is CSAQQGGRDQPQHF.

V gene TRBV11-2 combines with J gene TRBJ2-3; 10 bases line up with TRBD2. V lost 7 bases and J lost 5; bases outside the gene matches: 9. Looked up from germline, CDR1 is SGHAT and CDR2 is FQNNGV. The CDR3 spans 15 residues. This CDR3 reads CASNHLLAGQDTQYF. CDR3 nucleotide sequence: TGTGCCAGCAACCACCTACTAGCGGGGCAAGATACGCAGTATTTT.

This clonotype turned up a few times. This sequence joins TRBV7-4 and TRBJ2-1, with no clear D. The CDR3 length is 13 residues. V was shortened by 2 bases and J by 5 bases, with 7 bases between the two germline ends. Per the germline V gene, CDR1 is SGHVT and CDR2 is SQSDAQ. CDR3 nucleotide sequence: TGTGCCAGCAGCTTAAATCAGGACAATGAGCAGTTCTTC. Protein sequence: CASSLNQDNEQFF.

This clonotype has just a few counts. This rearrangement joins TRBV7-6 to TRBJ1-6; TRBD1 agrees at 7 bases. The CDR3 is 15 residues long. After removal of 5 bases from V and 7 bases from J, the junction contained 8 bases not matched to a gene. Germline lookup yields CDR1 SGHVS and CDR2 FNYEAQ. The CDR3 region is CASSRNQGGNSPLHF. The CDR3 bases are TGTGCCAGCAGCCGCAACCAGGGGGGCAATTCACCCCTCCACTTT.

The chain couples TRBV15 to TRBJ1-2, with D unclear. The CDR3 runs to 13 residues. The V end lost 0 bases, the J end lost 2 bases, and 4 bases lay between the germline ends. Germline V CDR1 and CDR2: LNHNV, YYDKDF (reference sequence). CDR3 residues: CATSREINYGYTF. The CDR3 DNA reads as TGTGCCACCAGCAGAGAAATAAACTATGGCTACACCTTC.